One and the same sample provided the 9 T cell receptor beta chains below, sequenced in a study of OX40 agonist ivuxolimab in advanced cancers. The library came from the immunoSEQ multiplex PCR assay. TCRdb provides this immuneACCESS table in a form limited to in-frame rearrangements. Some clones are lacking; in checked studies, under half of them reflect an unresolved V gene, and why the rest are absent is not known. Counted in this sample were tens of thousands of clones; roughly 80% of them appeared once. Under 3% of the sample is in the top ten clones. Sequencing was performed on CD4+ or CD8+ T cells sorted from blood, taken in a trial of the OX40 agonist ivuxolimab. All receptors derive from an adult with an advanced solid tumor such as melanoma, head and neck, liver or kidney cancer.

In its sample, this clone was seen many times. V usage is TRBV9 and J usage is TRBJ2-5; 7 positions match TRBD2. The germline V gene encodes CDR1 SGDLS and CDR2 YYNGEE. This CDR3 contains 16 residues. With 2 bases clipped from V and 1 base from J, the junction kept 8 bases outside the gene matches. CDR3 amino acids: CASSVGGRRAQETQYF. CDR3 nucleotides: TGTGCCAGCAGCGTGGGCGGGAGAAGAGCCCAAGAGACCCAGTACTTC.

This chain uses TRBV7-3 with TRBJ2-3; possibly TRBD2 for D (6 bases). Trimming left V 5 bases short and J 2 bases short, with 17 bases between. This CDR3 is built from 16 residues. Germline V gene data show CDR1 as SGHTA and CDR2 as FQGTGA. For the CDR3, the DNA is TGTGCCAGCAGCCCAGTCGGGGCGGGACTCACAGATACGCAGTATTTT. The encoded protein is CASSPVGAGLTDTQYF. Based on the CDR3 plus reference TRBV7-3 and TRBJ2-3, the full variable domain is GAGVSQTPSNKVTEKGKYVELRCDPISGHTALYWYRQSLGQGPEFLIYFQGTGAADDSGLPNDRFFAVRPEGSVSTLKIQRTERGDSAVYLCASSPVGAGLTDTQYFGPGTRLTVL.

The J gene is TRBJ1-1, the V gene TRBV18, with D hard to call. The CDR3 contains 15 residues. V was shortened by 5 bases and J by 0 bases, with 13 bases between the two germline ends. Germline assignment: CDR1 KGHSH and CDR2 LQKENI. The CDR3 region is CASSSSKEVNTEAFF. The CDR3 DNA reads as TGTGCCAGCTCATCGTCGAAGGAGGTGAACACTGAAGCTTTCTTT.

The table lists this clone with a count of one. The chain recombines TRBV2 with TRBJ2-3; no reliable D call. Trimming took 3 bases from V and 6 from J, leaving 4 bases between them. This CDR3 has 11 residues. The V gene's germline CDR1 is SNHLY and CDR2 FYNNEI. CDR3 in DNA: TGTGCCAGCAGTGAGCGGGATACGCAGTATTTT. Residues: CASSERDTQYF.

This chain connects TRBV11-3 to TRBJ2-1, with 14 bases lining up with TRBD2. Germline-derived CDR1 and CDR2 are SGHNT and YENEEA. This CDR3 contains 18 residues. V trimming: 6 bases; J trimming: 2 bases; junction bases outside the gene matches: 9. CDR3 protein: CASSTGLAGGSAYNEQFF. The CDR3 DNA reads TGTGCCAGCAGTACTGGACTAGCGGGAGGCAGTGCCTACAATGAGCAGTTCTTC.

This rearrangement joins TRBV28 to TRBJ1-5; the match to TRBD1 covers 9 bases. The CDR3 is made up of 16 amino acids. Germline trimming cut 4 bases from V and 1 base from J; bases unmatched to any gene: 5. Germline V CDR1 and CDR2: MDHEN, SYDVKM. CDR3 amino acids: CASSSQGAPSNQPQHF. Here the CDR3 DNA reads TGTGCCAGCAGTTCACAGGGGGCGCCCAGCAATCAGCCCCAGCATTTT.

This chain connects TRBV7-3 to TRBJ2-5; 9 bases are a match to TRBD1. Unmatched junction bases numbered 15, after V lost 2 bases and J lost 5 bases. This CDR3 spans 18 amino acids. The germline V gene has CDR1 SGHTA and CDR2 FQGTGA. In DNA form, the CDR3 reads TGTGCCAGCAGCTTATGGGGCCCCGGGACAGGGTCTGGGGAGACCCAGTACTTC. Amino acid sequence: CASSLWGPGTGSGETQYF.

The rearrangement joins TRBV14 to TRBJ2-7; 7 bases match TRBD2. The CDR3 has 13 amino acids. The trim removed 0 bases at V and 9 bases at J, leaving 5 bases unmatched. Germline CDR1 reads SGHDN; CDR2 reads FVKESK. As DNA, the CDR3 is TGTGCCAGCAGCCAAGATCGCGGGGGTCGGCAGTACTTC. Protein: CASSQDRGGRQYF. Full variable domain (rest looked up from reference TRBV14 and TRBJ2-7): EAGVTQFPSHSVIEKGQTVTLRCDPISGHDNLYWYRRVMGKEIKFLLHFVKESKQDESGMPNNRFLAERTGGTYSTLKVQPAELEDSGVYFCASSQDRGGRQYFGPGTRLTVT.

The chain joins TRBV5-6 to TRBJ2-3; D unclear. The CDR3 runs 14 residues. The V end was cut by 2 bases, the J end by 5 bases, with 12 bases between. CDR1 and CDR2 (germline): SGHDT, YYEEEE. The CDR3 sequence: CASSFWQVGDTQYF. The CDR3 region has the DNA TGTGCCAGCAGCTTTTGGCAGGTTGGAGATACGCAGTATTTT. Full variable domain (remainder filled in from reference TRBV5-6 and TRBJ2-3): DAGVTQSPTHLIKTRGQQVTLRCSPKSGHDTVSWYQQALGQGPQFIFQYYEEEERQRGNFPDRFSGHQFPNYSSELNVNALLLGDSALYLCASSFWQVGDTQYFGPGTRLTVL.